This T cell receptor (beta chain) was captured in a study of T cell responses to AZD1222 COVID-19 vaccine. Study results and limitations: Just a handful of AZD1222 recipients tested seropositive at baseline. Repertoire sampling happened only post peak T cell response.

The CDR3 is made up of 15 amino acids. The V end was cut by 0 bases, the J end by 0 bases, with 7 bases between. Looked up from germline, CDR1 is SGDLS and CDR2 is YYNGEE. Repertoires were generated with immunoSEQ multiplex PCR, while TCRdb's copy carries only in-frame clones and drops some. Of under 200,000 clones detected, 85% to 95% appear once; the ten largest clones hold 1% to 1.5%. About this clone: Its antigen is as yet unknown. The same CDR3 arises from other DNA sequences in this sample as well.

This chain connects TRBV9 to TRBJ1-3; the D gene is possibly TRBD1 (5 bases). This TCR was sampled from an adult in good health. The sequencing here drew on peripheral blood, taken on day 0 of AZD1222 vaccination. Here the CDR3 DNA reads TGTGCCAGCAGCGTAGGGGGGGTCTCTGGAAACACCATATATTTT. Its protein is CASSVGGVSGNTIYF.